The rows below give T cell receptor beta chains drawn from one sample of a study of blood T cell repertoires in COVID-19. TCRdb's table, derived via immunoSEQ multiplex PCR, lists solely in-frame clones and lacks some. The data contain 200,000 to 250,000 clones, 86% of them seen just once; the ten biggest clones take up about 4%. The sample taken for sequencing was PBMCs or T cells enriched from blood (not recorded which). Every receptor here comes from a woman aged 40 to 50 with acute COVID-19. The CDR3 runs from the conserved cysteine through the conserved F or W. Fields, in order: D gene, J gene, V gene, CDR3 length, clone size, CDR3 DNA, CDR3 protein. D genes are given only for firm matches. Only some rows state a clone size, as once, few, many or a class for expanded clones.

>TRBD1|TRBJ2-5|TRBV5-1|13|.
TGCGCCAGCAGTTCGGGACAGCAAGAGACCCAGTACTTC
CASSSGQQETQYF
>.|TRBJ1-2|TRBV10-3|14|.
TGTGCCATCAGTGGACAAGGGGGGGGCTATGGCTACACCTTC
CAISGQGGGYGYTF
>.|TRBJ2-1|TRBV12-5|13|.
TGTGCTAGTGGCCAAGTGGGGGGCAATGAGCAGTTCTTC
CASGQVGGNEQFF
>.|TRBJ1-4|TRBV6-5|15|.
TGTGCCAGCAGCGCTCCCAGGGGTGACGCTGAAAAACTGTTTTTT
CASSAPRGDAEKLFF
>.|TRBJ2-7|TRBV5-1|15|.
TGCGCCAGCAGCTTAGAGACTGGGAGCTCCTACGAGCAGTACTTC
CASSLETGSSYEQYF
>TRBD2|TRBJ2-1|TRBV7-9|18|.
TGTGCCACAACACCGGGACTAGCGGGGGAATCCGCCTTGAATGAGCAGTTCTTC
CATTPGLAGESALNEQFF
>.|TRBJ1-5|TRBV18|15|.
TGTGCCAGCTCACCGCTCGGAGGCGGCAATCAGCCCCAGCATTTT
CASSPLGGGNQPQHF
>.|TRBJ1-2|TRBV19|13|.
TGTGCCAGTAGTATTGGCGGATCTTATGGCTACACCTTC
CASSIGGSYGYTF
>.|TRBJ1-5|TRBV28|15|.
TGTGCCAGCAGTTTATGGGGGGGGGTTAATCAGCCCCAGCATTTT
CASSLWGGVNQPQHF
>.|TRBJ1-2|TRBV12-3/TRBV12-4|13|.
TGTGCCAGCAGTTTAAGGGAGGAATATGGCTACACCTTC
CASSLREEYGYTF
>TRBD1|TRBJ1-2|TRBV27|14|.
TGTGCCAGCAAGCGGACAGGGTTCAACTATGGCTACACCTTC
CASKRTGFNYGYTF
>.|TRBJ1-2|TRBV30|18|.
TGTGCCTGGAGTGTCTCTGCGGGTACAGTGCCGACTAACTATGGCTACACCTTC
CAWSVSAGTVPTNYGYTF
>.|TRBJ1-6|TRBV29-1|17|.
TGCAGCGACCCAAATTTCCAGGTACACTCCTATAATTCACCCCTCCACTTT
CSDPNFQVHSYNSPLHF
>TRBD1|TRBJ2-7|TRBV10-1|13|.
TGCGCCATGGACAGGGGGGATTCATACGAGCAGTACTTC
CAMDRGDSYEQYF
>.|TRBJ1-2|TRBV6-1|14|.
TGTGCCAGCAGTGAATTTTTGACAGACTATGGCTACACCTTC
CASSEFLTDYGYTF
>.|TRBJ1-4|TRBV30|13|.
TGTGCCTGCGTCAGGGGATACGCTGAAAAACTGTTTTTT
CACVRGYAEKLFF
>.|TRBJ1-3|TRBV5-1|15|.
TGCGCCAGCAGCTTAGGGGATCTGCCTGGAAACACCATATATTTT
CASSLGDLPGNTIYF
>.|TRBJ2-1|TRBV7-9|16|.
TGTGCCAGCAGCTTAGGATCGGGGGGCCTCGGGGACGAGCAGTTCTTC
CASSLGSGGLGDEQFF
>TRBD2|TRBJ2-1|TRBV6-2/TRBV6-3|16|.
TGTGCCAGCAGTTACAACGGGGGGGTCTCCTACAATGAGCAGTTCTTC
CASSYNGGVSYNEQFF
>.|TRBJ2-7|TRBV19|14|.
TGTGCCAGTAGTATAGACGCCAGTTCCTACGAGCAGTACTTC
CASSIDASSYEQYF
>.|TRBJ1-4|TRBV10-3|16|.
TGTGCCATCAGTGAGTCGCTGAACAGGGTAAACGAAAAACTGTTTTTT
CAISESLNRVNEKLFF
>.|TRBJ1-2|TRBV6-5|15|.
TGTGCCAGCAGTCACCGGCCGGGGGGCGACTATGGCTACACCTTC
CASSHRPGGDYGYTF
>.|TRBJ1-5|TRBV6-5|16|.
TGTGCCAGCAGTTCTCCGTCGGCTCGGGGCAATCAGCCCCAGCATTTT
CASSSPSARGNQPQHF
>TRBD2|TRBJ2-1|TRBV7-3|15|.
TGTGCCAGCAGCTTAACGGCTAGCGGGCCCCCCGAGCAGTTCTTC
CASSLTASGPPEQFF
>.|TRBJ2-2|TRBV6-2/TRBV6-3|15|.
TGTGCCAGCAGTTATGGGCAGGTCAACACCGGGGAGCTGTTTTTT
CASSYGQVNTGELFF
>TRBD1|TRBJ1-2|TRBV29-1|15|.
TGCAGCGTGGAGGGACAGGGGGCCGATAACTATGGCTACACCTTC
CSVEGQGADNYGYTF
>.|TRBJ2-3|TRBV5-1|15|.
TGCGCCAGCAGCGCCGACTCTACTAGCACAGATACGCAGTATTTT
CASSADSTSTDTQYF
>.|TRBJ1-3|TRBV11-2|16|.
TGTGCCAGCAGCTTAAATGCAGGCCCCTCTGGAAACACCATATATTTT
CASSLNAGPSGNTIYF
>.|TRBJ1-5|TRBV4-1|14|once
TGCGCCAGCAGACCAGGTTTTAGCAATCAGCCCCAGCATTTT
CASRPGFSNQPQHF
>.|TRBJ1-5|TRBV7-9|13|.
TGTGCCAGCAGCTTACAGGGCAATCAGCCCCAGCATTTT
CASSLQGNQPQHF
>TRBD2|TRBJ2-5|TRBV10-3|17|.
TGTGCCATCAGTGATGGGCGGACTAGCGGCACAGGGGAGACCCAGTACTTC
CAISDGRTSGTGETQYF
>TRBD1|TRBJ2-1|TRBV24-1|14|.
TGTGCCACCAGTTCGAACGACAGGGTGGATGAGCAGTTCTTC
CATSSNDRVDEQFF
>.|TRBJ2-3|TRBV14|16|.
TGTGCCAGCAGCCAAGAGGGCGGAGGCTGGGTAGATACGCAGTATTTT
CASSQEGGGWVDTQYF
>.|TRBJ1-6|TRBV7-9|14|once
TGTGCCAGCAGCCTAACAGGAGATGACTCACCCCTCCACTTT
CASSLTGDDSPLHF
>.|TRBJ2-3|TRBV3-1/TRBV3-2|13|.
TGTGCCAGCAGCCAAGGACTCACAGATACGCAGTATTTT
CASSQGLTDTQYF
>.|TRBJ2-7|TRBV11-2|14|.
TGTGCCAGCAGCCCTACGTCCCAGGGGACCGAGCAGTACTTC
CASSPTSQGTEQYF
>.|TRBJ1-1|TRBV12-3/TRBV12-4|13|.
TGTGCCAGCAGTGAAATTGGGCTCACTGAAGCTTTCTTT
CASSEIGLTEAFF
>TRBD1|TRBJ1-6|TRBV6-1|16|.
TGTGCCAGCAGTGAAGCTCACAGGGGCTATAATTCACCCCTCCACTTT
CASSEAHRGYNSPLHF
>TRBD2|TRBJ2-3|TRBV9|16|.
TGTGCCAGCAGCGTACCCCAGCGGGGGGGCGAGGATACGCAGTATTTT
CASSVPQRGGEDTQYF
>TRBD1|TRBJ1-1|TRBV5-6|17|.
TGTGCCAGCGGATCTGTGCTAGACAGGGGGTTATTCCCGCCAGCTTTCTTT
CASGSVLDRGLFPPAFF
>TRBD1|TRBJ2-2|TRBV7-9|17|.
TGTGCCAGCAGCCCTCGCCCGGGACAGGGGGATACCGGGGAGCTGTTTTTT
CASSPRPGQGDTGELFF
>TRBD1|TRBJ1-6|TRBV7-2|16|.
TGTGCCAGCAGTCCCGGGACAGATCGCTATAATTCACCCCTCCACTTT
CASSPGTDRYNSPLHF
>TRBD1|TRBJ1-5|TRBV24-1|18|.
TGTGCCACCGGGGGCCCCCGCCTGGACAGGGGGAAATTTCAGCCCCAGCATTTT
CATGGPRLDRGKFQPQHF
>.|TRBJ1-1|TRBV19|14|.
TGTGCCAGTAGTATAGCGGTTTCGTGTCCTGAAGCTTTCTTT
CASSIAVSCPEAFF
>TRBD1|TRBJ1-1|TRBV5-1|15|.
TGCGCCAGCAGGGAACAGGGGGTTGCGAACACTGAAGCTTTCTTT
CASREQGVANTEAFF
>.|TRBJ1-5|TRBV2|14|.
TGTGCCAGCAGGTTAGACACGAGCAATCAGCCCCAGCATTTT
CASRLDTSNQPQHF
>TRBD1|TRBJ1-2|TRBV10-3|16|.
TGTGCCATCAGTGGGTATGCAGGGGCCGGACAGGCTGGCTACACCTTC
CAISGYAGAGQAGYTF
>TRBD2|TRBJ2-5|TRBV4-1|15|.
TGCGCCAGCAGCCAATCGCGGGGGGGCAGAGAGACCCAGTACTTC
CASSQSRGGRETQYF
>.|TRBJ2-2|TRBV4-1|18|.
TGCGCCAGCAGCTTCAGTGGGGACATGAGGGGGAACACCGGGGAGCTGTTTTTT
CASSFSGDMRGNTGELFF
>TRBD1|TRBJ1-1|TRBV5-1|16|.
TGCGCCAGCAGCTCGGGACAGGGCCGCACAGGAGATGAAGCTTTCTTT
CASSSGQGRTGDEAFF
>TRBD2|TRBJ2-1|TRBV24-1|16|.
TGTGCCACCAGTGATAGGGCGGGGGGCCCCCACAATGAGCAGTTCTTC
CATSDRAGGPHNEQFF
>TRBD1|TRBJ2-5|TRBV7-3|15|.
TGTGCCAGCAGCCTGGGACAGGGGGTTCGAGAGACCCAGTACTTC
CASSLGQGVRETQYF
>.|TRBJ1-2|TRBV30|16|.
TGTGCCTGGACCCTAATACGGGACAAATCTAACTATGGCTACACCTTC
CAWTLIRDKSNYGYTF
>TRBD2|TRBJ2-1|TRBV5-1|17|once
TGCGCCAGCAGCTTGGGGGCTAGCGGGGGAAGATTCAATGAGCAGTTCTTC
CASSLGASGGRFNEQFF
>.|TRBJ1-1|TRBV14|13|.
TGTGCCAGCAGACCCAGGGGTGGCACTGAAGCTTTCTTT
CASRPRGGTEAFF
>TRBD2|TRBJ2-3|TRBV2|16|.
TGTGCCAGCAGTGATCGTCCGGGGGGGAGCACAGATACGCAGTATTTT
CASSDRPGGSTDTQYF
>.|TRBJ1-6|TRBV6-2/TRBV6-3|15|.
TGTGCCAGCAGTTACTCGGCCAGGGGTGATTCACCCCTCCACTTT
CASSYSARGDSPLHF